This T cell receptor beta chain was observed in a study of CD4 and CD8 cells across lung adenocarcinoma regions. TCRdb redid the calling of the PCR reads with MiXCR, one entry per CDR3 protein. Here the sample spans some 20,000 distinct CDR3 sequences, roughly half being singletons. The V and J ends lost 1 base and 9 bases respectively, with 18 bases between them. The CDR3 length is 15 residues. Germline V gives CDR1 LGHDT, CDR2 YNNKEL (reference sequence). This sequence was found in a female donor with lung adenocarcinoma. The CD4 and CD8 labels of this study may be unreliable. V is TRBV3-1 and J is TRBJ2-5; the D call may be TRBD1 or TRBD2 (6 bases each). The sequenced sample was CD8+ T cells from the center of a lung tumor. This CDR3 is CASSQGGGRLVAQYF. DNA for the CDR3: TGTGCCAGCAGCCAAGGAGGGGGGCGGCTAGTGGCCCAGTACTTC.